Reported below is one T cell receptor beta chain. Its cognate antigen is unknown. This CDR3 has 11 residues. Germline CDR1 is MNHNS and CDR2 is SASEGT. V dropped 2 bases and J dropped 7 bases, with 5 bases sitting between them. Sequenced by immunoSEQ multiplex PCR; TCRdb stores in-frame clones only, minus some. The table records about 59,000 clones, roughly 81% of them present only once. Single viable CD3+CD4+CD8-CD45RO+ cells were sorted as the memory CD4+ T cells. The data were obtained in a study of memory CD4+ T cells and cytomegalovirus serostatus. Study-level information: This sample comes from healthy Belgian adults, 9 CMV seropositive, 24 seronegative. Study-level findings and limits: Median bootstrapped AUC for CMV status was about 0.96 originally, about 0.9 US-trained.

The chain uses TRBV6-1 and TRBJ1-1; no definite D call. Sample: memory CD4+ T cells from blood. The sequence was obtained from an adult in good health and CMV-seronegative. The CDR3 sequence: CASSERSEAFF. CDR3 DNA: TGTGCCAGCAGTGAAAGGAGTGAAGCTTTCTTT.